This T cell receptor beta chain is drawn from a study of blood T cell repertoires in COVID-19 (TCRdb year 2020). In the study overall: Samples covering the acute and convalescent phases of COVID-19 were provided by collaborators in the United States, Italy and Spain. The samples were drawn from two sources: the first 160 participants of the ongoing ImmuneRACE study, and approximately 1,300 subjects contributed by 6 global collaborators. Subjects who had been exposed to COVID-19, were actively infected with it, or had recovered from it provided the deeply sampled blood TCRbeta repertoires that made up the dataset. A freely available public database, intended as a resource for researchers studying the immune response to SARS-CoV-2, is where the repertoires were released. The material from the prospective study consisted of cDNA or gDNA derived from T cells, B-cell-depleted T cells, or PBMCs. Where available, HLA class I and class II types were taken from metadata supplied by the sample provider and were not determined by assay-based typing. The sample metadata nearly always contained a de-identified subject ID, COVID-19 status, age in years and sex. The study at large found these results: How much clinical and demographic metadata was included differed by source and by participant, and the metadata was provided uncurated.

Taken from cysteine to phenylalanine, the CDR3 has 12 residues. The read is trimmed to its CDR3 DNA, 36 bases read in frame from base 1. The trim is 11 bases for V and 2 bases for J, with a gap of 11 bases between the germline ends. The germline V gene provides CDR1 ENHRY and CDR2 SYGVKD. This clone was counted once. Its cognate antigen has yet to be identified. Base qualities are missing; no much larger clone stands one base away. TCRbeta CDR3 regions were amplified from genomic DNA by means of the immunoSEQ Assay, a bias-controlled multiplex PCR. The published analysis was carried out like this. The number of nucleated cells in each sample was estimated from the amplification of reference gene primers within the assay. To quantify the absolute abundance of each unique TCRbeta CDR3 rearrangement, sequence reads were collapsed and filtered. Productive Simpson clonality was computed per sample as the square root of Simpson's diversity index over productive rearrangements. TCRdb's version of the immuneACCESS table is confined to in-frame rearrangements and falls short of the full clone set. An unresolved V gene accounts for under half of the shortfall where checked; the remainder is of unknown origin. V, J and clone size reflect that table, while D and trimming were determined from the DNA. Counted in this sample were roughly 120,000 clones; about 90% of them appeared once. The top ten clones comprise around 2% of the sample.

At one collaborating source in Seattle, patients were enrolled during active infection and were followed longitudinally through the course of disease. Each collaborating institution followed its own protocols to collect whole blood in K2EDTA tubes. For TCRbeta analysis, collaborators shipped samples in one of three forms: frozen whole blood, isolated PBMCs, or DNA extracted from either of those sample types. The specimen sequenced was peripheral blood. This receptor chain uses TRBV10-3 and TRBJ2-3, with a weak D call of TRBD1 (6 bases match). The source is a man over 45 with COVID-19, enrolled during active disease. The DNA reads TGTGCCGGGGGCCCCGACACAGATACGCAGTATTTT. Its protein is CAGGPDTDTQYF.